The 3 T cell receptor beta chains listed next were all sequenced from one sample in a study of T cells expressing NK-cell markers. Reanalyzing the 5' RACE reads, TCRdb keeps one entry per CDR3 protein, without DNA. The listing records about 260,000 distinct CDR3 sequences. The specimen sequenced was blood T cells: a sorted CD56 or NKG2C T cell subset, CD4+ or CD8+ T cells, or bulk PBMC T cells (not recorded which). These receptors were collected from a woman between 18 and 69 years old in good health.

This chain uses TRBV5-1 with TRBJ2-7. This CDR3 comprises 15 residues. Germline V CDR1 and CDR2: SGHRS, YFSETQ. CDR3: CASSLDRRSSYEQYF. The full variable domain, its missing parts supplied by reference TRBV5-1 and TRBJ2-7, is KAGVTQTPRYLIKTRGQQVTLSCSPISGHRSVSWYQQTPGQGLQFLFEYFSETQRNKGNFPGRFSGRQFSNSRSEMNVSTLELGDSALYLCASSLDRRSSYEQYFGPGTRLTVT.

This chain links TRBV29-1 with TRBJ2-3; TCRdb names TRBD1, which stays unverified in the absence of DNA. This CDR3 spans 14 amino acids. Germline CDR1 reads SQVTM; CDR2 reads ANQGSEA. The CDR3 region is CSGPFYRGTDTQYF.

The V and J genes are TRBV20-1 and TRBJ2-2; TCRdb's D call of TRBD2 is untestable without DNA. Per the germline V gene, CDR1 is DFQATT and CDR2 is SNEGSKA (reference sequence). This CDR3 region has 17 residues. The CDR3: CSARDSGLPANTGELFF.